The sequence of this T cell receptor beta chain was determined in a study of regulatory T cells in long-lasting Graves disease (dated by TCRdb to the early 2020s). Regarding the study in general: Newly diagnosed Graves' disease patients had taken antithyroid drugs for less than 3 months. TCR sequencing covered roughly 13 persistent and some 20 newly diagnosed Graves' disease patients, some 33 samples in total. Persistent Graves' disease patients were compared with newly diagnosed Graves' disease patients by peripheral blood TCR sequencing and RNA sequencing. The study was conducted in China and was registered as a clinical trial.

The time point label of this sample denotes: newly diagnosed GD, antithyroid drugs for less than 3 months. For both TCR sequencing and RNA sequencing, RNA was extracted from PBMCs in TRIzol. The diagnosis of Graves' disease followed American Thyroid Association guidelines. The patients came from an endocrinology department in Xi'an, China. Each patient gave 7.5 to 10 milliliters of peripheral blood, collected in an EDTA anticoagulant tube. Ficoll Paque Plus density gradient separation was used to isolate PBMCs, and no further T cell sorting was performed. An Agilent 2100 Bioanalyzer and agarose gel were used to check RNA quality, and a NanoDrop 2000 was used to measure RNA concentration. Receptor libraries were prepared by multiplex PCR. Instrument used: Illumina HiSeq 4000. CDR3 regions were amplified by Arm-PCR with iRepertoire HTBI primers to construct TCR beta libraries. Before sequencing, the PCR products went through gel purification. For the original study's pipeline: Gene usage analysis of CDR3 amino acid clonotypes used the roughly 62 TRBV and 14 to 15 TRBJ segments found across samples. COPE and FqMerger were used to merge filtered high-quality paired reads into contigs. BLAST was used to align contigs to the IMGT TRBV, TRBD and TRBJ reference genes, and CDR3 was defined following IMGT. Clonotypes above 0.1% frequency were classified as highly expanded clones. Repertoire diversity was measured by Shannon entropy, and V-J evenness by the Gini coefficient. Clonotypes shared by more than one individual were considered public. The public reads were reanalyzed by TCRdb: fastp trimming at Q25, MiXCR alignment, in-frame beta chains only. Records with the same CDR3 protein are collapsed into one entry carrying the most frequent genes and DNA. The V and J calls follow TCRdb's processing rather than the paper's. The sample table lists 530,000 or so distinct CDR3 sequences, 15% to 20% of them with a count of one. 12% of the sample belongs to the ten largest clones.

In this sample, this clonotype turned up a few times. The antigen it binds to is not known. Qualities for individual bases were not recorded, and no much larger clone is one base off. General study outcomes and caveats: Only peripheral blood was studied, because thyroid tissue, the primary lesion, was inaccessible. Sequencing and analysis were limited to the TCR beta chain. The small sample size was acknowledged by the authors as a limitation that may reduce accuracy. Lower TCR Shannon entropy and fewer highly expanded clones were observed in persistent Graves' disease patients than in newly diagnosed patients, which suggested clonal expansion. A larger number of public clonotypes was shared among persistent patients (about 2,700) than among newly diagnosed patients (roughly 970). Persistent disease showed preferential use of TRBV28, TRBJ1-2 and TRBJ2-5, whereas newly diagnosed disease favored TRBV20-1 and TRBJ2-1.

Spanning cysteine to phenylalanine, the CDR3 consists of 14 amino acids. Only the CDR3 DNA is retained, 42 bases long and in frame from the first base. V and J lose 2 bases and 7 bases, and a span of 14 bases separates them. CDR1 and CDR2 (DFQATT, SNEGSKA) derive from the germline V gene (reference sequence). These sequences were also reported in another study, on T cells in Graves' hyperthyroidism and ophthalmopathy. The second publication reports: Stable Graves' hyperthyroidism was defined as no progression to ophthalmopathy during 18 months of follow-up. Hyperthyroidism patients were newly diagnosed, had a disease duration of under 2 months, and were aged 18 to 65 years. Any patient with an uncontrolled infection, another autoimmune disease, pregnancy or lactation was excluded. Clinical symptoms, serum thyroxine and TRAb, thyroid ultrasound, and orbital computed tomography formed the basis for the diagnoses. The first round of RT-PCR for the TCR CDR3 was performed with the HTBI primer set and the Qiagen OneStep RT-PCR kit. Most expanded thyroid clonotypes (frequency above 0.001) were also found in blood, which suggests that blood repertoires may mirror thyroid immune responses. A model built on a 13 V-J signature distinguished ophthalmopathy from stable hyperthyroidism, reaching around 90% sensitivity and approximately 83% specificity in cross-validation and 80%/75% in testing. In validation, progression to ophthalmopathy was predicted by the model with roughly 71% sensitivity and roughly 72% specificity, a median of roughly six months before onset. To identify TCR V-J signatures that set the groups apart, the researchers used a discovery cohort of 100 patients, made up of around 42 with Graves' ophthalmopathy and about 60 with stable Graves' hyperthyroidism. Prospective prediction of ophthalmopathy was tested in an independent validation cohort consisting of some 19 hyperthyroidism patients and about 17 patients who later progressed to ophthalmopathy. The 85 to 100 discovery patients were divided at random into training and test sets in a 7:3 ratio. In about 6 Graves' hyperthyroidism patients, the study also compared T-cell repertoires from thyroid tissue with T-cell repertoires from blood. After blood sampling, hyperthyroidism patients were treated with methimazole at a starting dose of 30 mg daily, and ophthalmopathy patients were treated with high-dose intravenous methylprednisolone. The libraries were constructed in a second round of multiplex PCR and then size-selected and purified. The libraries were sequenced on an Illumina HiSeq2000 using paired-end 100 bp reads. SOAPnuke was used to process the raw data, removing reads that contained adapters or uncalled bases, had a mean Phred below 15, or lacked an exact match to the constant primer or identifier. High-quality paired reads were merged using COPE v1.2.5, and each unique nucleotide sequence was defined as a clonotype. MiTCR v1.1 was used to align clonotypes to the IMGT TRBV, TRBD and TRBJ reference segments. The analysis was restricted to V-J combinations with a frequency above 0.0001, which together covered 99.2% of the repertoires. A TCS score was defined as the ratio of F50 (clonal expansion) to E x V (chaos), with BLOSUM62-based TCRdist applied between CDR3 peptides within each V-J. Welch's t-statistics and random forest reduced around 510 V-J features to fewer than 15, which were used in a naive Bayes classifier (R e1071). Sample size was not statistically predetermined, and investigators were not blinded to group allocation. According to the paper, TCR Vbeta CDR3 sequencing was carried out on some 140 peripheral blood samples, which came from over 40 ophthalmopathy, around 75 hyperthyroidism and roughly 17 progressor patients.

The sequencing used peripheral blood mononuclear cells (PBMCs), collected at new diagnosis, from a patient treated with antithyroid drugs. The sequence is built from TRBV20-1 and TRBJ2-2; the D call is tentative, TRBD1 or TRBD2, as each matches 5 bases. This clonotype was sampled from a man aged 18 to 30 with Graves disease. Donor details come from another sample of the same person, matched by shared clones. CDR3 reads: CSARTDGASGELFF. The DNA sequence reads TGCAGTGCTAGAACGGACGGGGCCAGCGGGGAGCTGTTTTTT.